This T cell receptor (beta chain) was identified in a study of T cells in Graves' hyperthyroidism and ophthalmopathy. This clonotype has at least ten counts. Disease duration under 2 months; hyperthyroidism patients were aged 18 to 65. Amplified regions were TCR beta CDR3 sequences from RNA transcripts. A first-round RT-PCR of the TCR CDR3 used the HTBI primer set. From the multiplex PCR reads, TCRdb called clonotypes with MiXCR, one entry per CDR3 protein. The table shows 500,000 to 550,000 distinct CDR3 sequences, with around 20% occurring only once. Germline CDR1 is MDHEN and CDR2 is SYDVKM. This CDR3 has 14 amino acids. Trimming stripped 1 base from V and 1 base from J, with 7 bases between.

The chain employs TRBV28 and TRBJ1-1, with D uncertain. The sequenced sample consisted of blood. This receptor was taken from a man younger than 30 with Graves' hyperthyroidism. The CDR3 loop is CASSLSWGNTEAFF. The CDR3 DNA is TGTGCCAGCAGTTTATCTTGGGGGAACACTGAAGCTTTCTTT.